This T cell receptor (beta chain) originates from a study of STAT5B mutations in CD4+ large granular lymphocyte leukemia (dated by TCRdb to between 2022 and 2023). For the study in its entirety: Among healthy controls, the CDR3 'QG' motif was associated with a particular HLA allele. TCRbeta repertoires of CD4+ T-cell large granular lymphocyte leukemia patients were compared with those of healthy blood donors. Flow cytometry on FACSCanto II or FACSVerse confirmed that purified fractions exceeded 95% purity among lymphocytes.

Healthy controls were some 40 blood donors whose buffy coats came from the Finnish Red Cross blood service. All TCR-sequenced material derived from peripheral blood: patient blood samples and healthy donor buffy coats. Peripheral blood mononuclear cells were isolated by Ficoll-Hypaque gradient centrifugation. CD4+ cells were magnetically purified from the buffy coats of healthy controls. The Gentra Puregene Cell and Tissue kit was used for genomic DNA extraction, and quantification was performed on a Qubit 2.0 fluorometer. The immunoSEQ assay at survey resolution was used to sequence TCRbeta rearrangements from genomic DNA. On the study's bioinformatics: In the TCR sequencing data, the lowest productive clonotype frequency that could be detected was 2.59 x 10-5. Only productive TCRbeta rearrangements, defined as complete and in-frame sequences, were included in the analyses. Sample clonality was computed as Simpson clonality in the immunoSEQ Analyzer version 3.0. Clones were categorized by frequency as very rare, small, medium, large (1-20%) or hyperexpanded (>20%). Generation probabilities were estimated with OLGA 1.2.3, V-gene circos plots were generated with VDJtools, specificities were searched for in VDJdb, and CDR3 motifs were identified with GLIPH. TCRdb carries this immuneACCESS record with in-frame sequences only. Its versions omit some clonotypes, under half of them owing to an unresolved V gene in the studies checked, with the rest unexplained. The V and J calls and clone size come from that table; D and trimming were worked out from the DNA. This sample has approximately 41,000 clones in its table, and 85% of those were observed once. The ten largest make up around 1.2% of the sample.

The CDR3, from cysteine to phenylalanine, totals 17 residues. Only the CDR3 DNA stays, 51 bases, in frame from base 1. From a lookup of the germline V gene, CDR1 and CDR2 are SGHTA and FQGNSA. Trimming takes 4 bases from V and 0 bases from J, and the germline ends sit 15 bases apart. Results the study describes overall, beyond this receptor: Enrichment of TRBV06-family usage was observed among the top patient clones (8/27) relative to healthy controls (2/35). The data were not HLA-matched, and the relatively small sample size could explain the higher clonality seen in CD4+ compared with CD8+ T-LGLL. CD4-sorted patient repertoires appeared more clonal than healthy CD4+ repertoires, and this difference persisted after removing the putative leukemic clones. Main leukemic clonotypes were private to each patient, although 25% to 30% appeared at low frequency in other patients' non-leukemic repertoires.

This clone has only one observation. The target of this receptor is not known. Base qualities are missing; no much larger clone stands one base away. The specimen was CD4+ T cells from blood buffy coats. The TCR sequence derives from a human donor in good health. The rearrangement joined TRBV7-2 to TRBJ1-4, with the D gene not clear enough to name. CDR3 reads: CASSSPPGSPTNEKLFF. The DNA sequence is as follows: TGTGCCAGCAGCTCCCCCCCGGGCAGCCCAACTAATGAAAAACTGTTTTTT.